One sample yielded the 2 T cell receptor beta chains listed below, sequenced in a study of human T cells and chemical hapten exposure. Each CDR3 protein gets one entry after TCRdb re-called the RACE reads with MiXCR. The sample has under 450,000 distinct CDR3 sequences, about 6% seen once. Described time point: patch test 2, 6 weeks after DPC sensitization. Regarding treatment: therapeutic diphenylcyclopropenone sensitization with weekly scalp DPC. The starting material was whole blood, obtained in connection with sensitization to the hapten diphenylcyclopropenone (DPC). These receptors all stem from a woman younger than 30 with alopecia areata. Some clones in this sample may be carry-over from other donors' samples.

This clonotype was picked up one time. A read error may produce the germline difference seen at one junction end. The chain recombines TRBV13 with TRBJ1-3; D uncertain. CDR3 length: 14 residues. Germline V gene data show CDR1 as PRHDT and CDR2 as FYEKMQ (reference sequence). Written as DNA, the CDR3 is TGTGCCAGCAGCGGTTGGACTCTTGGAAACACCATACATTTT. The encoded protein is CASSGWTLGNTIHF.

Only a few counts were recorded for this clonotype. The CDR3 is CASSERRTSTDTQYF. The CDR3 region has the DNA TGTGCCAGCAGTGAACGGCGGACGTCCACAGATACGCAGTATTTT. The rearrangement links TRBV2 to TRBJ2-3; D gene ambiguous. Trimming cost V 2 bases and J 2 bases, with 11 bases left between them. CDR3 length: 15 amino acids. Germline values: CDR1 SNHLY, CDR2 FYNNEI.